Sequencing of this TCR beta chain was carried out in a study of liver allograft versus peripheral blood T cells. The wider study: Repertoires of T cell receptors in transplanted livers were compared with recipients' peripheral blood repertoires.

As concerns this clonotype: Its antigen is undetermined. At one boundary the junction diverges from the germline segment, which might be a read error.

MiXCR, applied by TCRdb to the reads, yields one record per CDR3 protein. The sample includes 7,000 to 9,500 distinct CDR3 sequences, roughly 17% seen only once; the top ten take roughly 4.4%. CDR1 and CDR2 (germline): DFQATT, SNEGSKA (reference sequence). The CDR3 length is 13 residues. Findings of the study overall: Intragraft T cell receptor repertoires of liver allografts were reported to differ from peripheral blood repertoires.

This sequence was found in a human patient who had a liver transplant. These T cells may partly come from the graft donor. The chain is built from TRBV20-1 and TRBJ1-1; 8 bases are a match to TRBD1. CDR3 residues: CSVRGGQGPAAFF. CDR3 in DNA: TGCAGTGTTAGAGGAGGACAGGGCCCCGCAGCTTTCTTT.